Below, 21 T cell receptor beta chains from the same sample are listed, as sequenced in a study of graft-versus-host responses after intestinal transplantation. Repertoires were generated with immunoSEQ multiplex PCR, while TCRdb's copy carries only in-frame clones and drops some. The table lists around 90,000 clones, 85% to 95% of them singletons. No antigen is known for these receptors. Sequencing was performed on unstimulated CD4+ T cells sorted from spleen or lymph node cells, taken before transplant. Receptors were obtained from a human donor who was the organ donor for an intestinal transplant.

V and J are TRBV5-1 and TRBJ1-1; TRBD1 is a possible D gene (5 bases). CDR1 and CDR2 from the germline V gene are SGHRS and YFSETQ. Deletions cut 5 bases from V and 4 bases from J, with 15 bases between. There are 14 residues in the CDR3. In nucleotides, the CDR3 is TGCGCCAGCAGTATTAGAGGGGACGGCACTGAAGCTTTCTTT. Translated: CASSIRGDGTEAFF.

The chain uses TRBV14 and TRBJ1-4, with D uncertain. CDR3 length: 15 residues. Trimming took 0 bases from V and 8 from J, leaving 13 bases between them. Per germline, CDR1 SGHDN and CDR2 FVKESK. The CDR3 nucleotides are TGTGCCAGCAGCCAAGATGATAGGTCTGGGGAAAAACTGTTTTTT. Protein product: CASSQDDRSGEKLFF.

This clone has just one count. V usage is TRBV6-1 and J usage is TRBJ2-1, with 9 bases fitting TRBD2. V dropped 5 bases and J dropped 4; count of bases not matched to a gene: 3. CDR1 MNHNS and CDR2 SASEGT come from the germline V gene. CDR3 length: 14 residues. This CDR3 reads CASSWAGGYNEQFF. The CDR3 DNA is TGTGCCAGCAGTTGGGCGGGGGGGTACAATGAGCAGTTCTTC.

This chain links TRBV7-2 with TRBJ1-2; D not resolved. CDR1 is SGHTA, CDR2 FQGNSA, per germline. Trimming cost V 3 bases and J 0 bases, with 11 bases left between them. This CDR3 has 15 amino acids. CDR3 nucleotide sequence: TGTGCCAGCAGCTTTCGGGGAGGTGCTAACTATGGCTACACCTTC. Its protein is CASSFRGGANYGYTF.

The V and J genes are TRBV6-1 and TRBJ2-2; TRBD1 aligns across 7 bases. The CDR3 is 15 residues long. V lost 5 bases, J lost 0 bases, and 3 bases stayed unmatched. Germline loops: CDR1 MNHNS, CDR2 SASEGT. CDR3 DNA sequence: TGTGCCAGCAGTTGGACAGGTCCGAACACCGGGGAGCTGTTTTTT. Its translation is CASSWTGPNTGELFF.

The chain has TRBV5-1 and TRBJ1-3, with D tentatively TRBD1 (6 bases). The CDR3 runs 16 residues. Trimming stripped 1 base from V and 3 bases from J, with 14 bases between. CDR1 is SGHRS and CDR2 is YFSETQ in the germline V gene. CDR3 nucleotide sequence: TGCGCCAGCAGCTTGCAAGGGGGGACTGGTGGAAACACCATATATTTT. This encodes CASSLQGGTGGNTIYF.

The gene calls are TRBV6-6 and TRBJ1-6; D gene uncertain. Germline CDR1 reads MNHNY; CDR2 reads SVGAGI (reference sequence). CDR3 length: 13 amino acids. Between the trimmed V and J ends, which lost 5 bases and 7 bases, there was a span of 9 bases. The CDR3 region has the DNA TGTGCCAGCAGTATAACAGTAAATTCACCCCTCCACTTT. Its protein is CASSITVNSPLHF.

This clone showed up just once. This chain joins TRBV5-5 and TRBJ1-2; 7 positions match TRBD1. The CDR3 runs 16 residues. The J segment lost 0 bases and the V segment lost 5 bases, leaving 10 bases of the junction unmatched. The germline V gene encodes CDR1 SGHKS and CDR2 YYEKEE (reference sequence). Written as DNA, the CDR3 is TGTGCCAGCAGGCCGAGGACAGGTCTAGCTAACTATGGCTACACCTTC. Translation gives CASRPRTGLANYGYTF.

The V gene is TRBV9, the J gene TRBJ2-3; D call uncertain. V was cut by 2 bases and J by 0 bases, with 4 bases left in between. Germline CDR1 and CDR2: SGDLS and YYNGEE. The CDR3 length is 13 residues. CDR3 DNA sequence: TGTGCCAGCAGCGTTATGAGCACAGATACGCAGTATTTT. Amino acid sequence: CASSVMSTDTQYF.

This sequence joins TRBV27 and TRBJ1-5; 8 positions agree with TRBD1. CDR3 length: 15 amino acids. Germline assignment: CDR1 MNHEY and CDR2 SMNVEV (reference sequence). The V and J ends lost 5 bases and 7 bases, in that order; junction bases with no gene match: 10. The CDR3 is CASSPMTGVGQPQHF. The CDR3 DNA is TGTGCCAGCAGTCCCATGACAGGGGTGGGACAGCCCCAGCATTTT.

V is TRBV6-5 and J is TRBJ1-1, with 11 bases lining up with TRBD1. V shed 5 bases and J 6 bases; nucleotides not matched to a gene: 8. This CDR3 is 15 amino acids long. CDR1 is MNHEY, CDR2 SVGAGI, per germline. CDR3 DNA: TGTGCCAGCAGTCTGGACAGGGGGCGGGCGGCTGAAGCTTTCTTT. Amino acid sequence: CASSLDRGRAAEAFF.

CDR3 loop: CASSWGRTDTQYF. In DNA, the CDR3 is TGCGCCAGCAGCTGGGGGCGGACAGATACGCAGTATTTT. V gene TRBV5-1 combines with J gene TRBJ2-3; maybe TRBD1 (6 bases). Germline CDR1 reads SGHRS; CDR2 reads YFSETQ. Between the trimmed V and J ends, which lost 3 bases and 3 bases, there was a span of 8 bases. CDR3 length: 13 amino acids.

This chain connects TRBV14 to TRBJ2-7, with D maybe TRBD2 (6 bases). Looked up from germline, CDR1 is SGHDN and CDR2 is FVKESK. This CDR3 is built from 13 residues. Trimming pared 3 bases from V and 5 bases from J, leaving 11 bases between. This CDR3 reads CASSHAGGHEQYF. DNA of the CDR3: TGTGCCAGCAGCCACGCCGGAGGGCACGAGCAGTACTTC.

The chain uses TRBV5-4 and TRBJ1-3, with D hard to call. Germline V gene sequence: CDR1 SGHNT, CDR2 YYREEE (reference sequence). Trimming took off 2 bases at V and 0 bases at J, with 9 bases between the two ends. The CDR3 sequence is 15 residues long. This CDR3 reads CASSFLVSSGNTIYF. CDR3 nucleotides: TGTGCCAGCAGCTTTCTCGTAAGCTCTGGAAACACCATATATTTT.

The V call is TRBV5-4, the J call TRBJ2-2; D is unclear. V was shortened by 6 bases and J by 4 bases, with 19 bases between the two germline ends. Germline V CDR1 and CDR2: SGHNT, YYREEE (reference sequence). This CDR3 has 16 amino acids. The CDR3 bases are TGTGCCAGCAACACGGGCCCTGAGCAACGCACCGGGGAGCTGTTTTTT. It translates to CASNTGPEQRTGELFF.

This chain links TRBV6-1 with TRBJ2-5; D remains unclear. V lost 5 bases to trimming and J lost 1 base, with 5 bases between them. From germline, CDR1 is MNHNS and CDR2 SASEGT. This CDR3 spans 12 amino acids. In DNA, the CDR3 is TGTGCCAGCAGTAACGTCCAAGAGACCCAGTACTTC. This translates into CASSNVQETQYF.

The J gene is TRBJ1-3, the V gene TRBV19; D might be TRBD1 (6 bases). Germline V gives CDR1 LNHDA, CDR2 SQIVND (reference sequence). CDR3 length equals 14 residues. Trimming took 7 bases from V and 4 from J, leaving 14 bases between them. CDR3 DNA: TGTGCCAGTAATACAGGGTCTGCCGGAAACACCATATATTTT. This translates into CASNTGSAGNTIYF.

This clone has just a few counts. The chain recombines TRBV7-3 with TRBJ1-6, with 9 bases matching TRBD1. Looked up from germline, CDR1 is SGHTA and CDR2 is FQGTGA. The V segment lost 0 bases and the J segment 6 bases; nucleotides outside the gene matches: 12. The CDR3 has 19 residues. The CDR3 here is CASSLTSIGGDRVNSPLHF. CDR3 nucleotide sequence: TGTGCCAGCAGCTTAACTAGTATTGGGGGGGACAGGGTTAATTCACCCCTCCACTTT. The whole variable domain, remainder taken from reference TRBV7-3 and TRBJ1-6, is GAGVSQTPSNKVTEKGKYVELRCDPISGHTALYWYRQSLGQGPEFLIYFQGTGAADDSGLPNDRFFAVRPEGSVSTLKIQRTERGDSAVYLCASSLTSIGGDRVNSPLHFGNGTRLTVT.

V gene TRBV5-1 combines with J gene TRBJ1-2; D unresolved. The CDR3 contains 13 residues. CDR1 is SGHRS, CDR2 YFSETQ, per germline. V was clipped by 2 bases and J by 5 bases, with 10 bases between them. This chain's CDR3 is CASSFDAGYGYTF. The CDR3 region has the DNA TGCGCCAGCAGCTTTGATGCGGGATATGGCTACACCTTC.

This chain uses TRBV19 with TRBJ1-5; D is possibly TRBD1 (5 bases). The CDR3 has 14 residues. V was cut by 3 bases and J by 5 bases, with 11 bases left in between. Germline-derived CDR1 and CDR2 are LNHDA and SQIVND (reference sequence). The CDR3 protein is CASSIPGRDQPQHF. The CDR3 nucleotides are TGTGCCAGTAGTATCCCAGGGCGGGATCAGCCCCAGCATTTT.

The CDR3 loop reads CASSRASGENTEAFF. The CDR3 DNA follows: TGTGCCAGCAGCCGCGCCAGTGGGGAGAACACTGAAGCTTTCTTT. J is TRBJ1-1 and V is TRBV5-4; no definite D call. The CDR3 spans 15 residues. Germline loops: CDR1 SGHNT, CDR2 YYREEE (reference sequence). Trimming left V 4 bases short and J 1 base short, with 14 bases between.